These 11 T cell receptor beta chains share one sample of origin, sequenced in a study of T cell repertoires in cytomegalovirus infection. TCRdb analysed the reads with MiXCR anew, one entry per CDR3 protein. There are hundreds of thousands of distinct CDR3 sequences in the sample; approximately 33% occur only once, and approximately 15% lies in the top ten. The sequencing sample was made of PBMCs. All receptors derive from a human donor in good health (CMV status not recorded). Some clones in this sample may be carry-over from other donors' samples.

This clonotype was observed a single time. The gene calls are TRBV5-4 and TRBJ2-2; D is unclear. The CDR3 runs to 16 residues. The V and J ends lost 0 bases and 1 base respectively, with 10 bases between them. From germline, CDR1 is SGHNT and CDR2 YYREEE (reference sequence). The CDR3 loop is CASSLGSLLNTGELFF. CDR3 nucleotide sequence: TGTGCCAGCAGCTTGGGTTCTCTCCTGAACACCGGGGAGCTGTTTTTT.

The CDR3: CASSLSSGAETQYF. The DNA of the CDR3 is TGCGCCAGCAGCTTGTCTAGCGGGGCCGAGACCCAGTACTTC. This chain connects TRBV5-1 to TRBJ2-5; 9 bases match TRBD2. CDR3 length: 14 residues. Trimming at V came to 1 base and at J to 5 bases, leaving 3 bases not matched to a gene. Germline V gives CDR1 SGHRS, CDR2 YFSETQ.

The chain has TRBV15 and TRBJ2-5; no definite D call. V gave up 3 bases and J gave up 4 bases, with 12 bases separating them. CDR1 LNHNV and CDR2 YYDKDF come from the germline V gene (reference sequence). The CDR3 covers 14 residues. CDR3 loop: CATSSYRSLETQYF. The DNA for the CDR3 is TGTGCCACCAGCAGCTACCGGTCCCTAGAGACCCAGTACTTC.

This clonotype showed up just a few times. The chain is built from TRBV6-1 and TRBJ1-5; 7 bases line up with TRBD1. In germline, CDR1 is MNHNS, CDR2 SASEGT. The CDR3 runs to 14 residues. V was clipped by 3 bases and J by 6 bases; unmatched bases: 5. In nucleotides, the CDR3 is TGTGCCAGCAGTGACCAGGGGGGGGGTCAGCCCCAGCATTTT. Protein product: CASSDQGGGQPQHF.

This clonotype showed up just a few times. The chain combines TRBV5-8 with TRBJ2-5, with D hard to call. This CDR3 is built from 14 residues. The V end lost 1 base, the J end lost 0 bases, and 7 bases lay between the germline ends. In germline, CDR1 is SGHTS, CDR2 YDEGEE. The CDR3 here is CASSLIGHQETQYF. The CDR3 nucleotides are TGTGCCAGCAGCTTGATTGGTCACCAAGAGACCCAGTACTTC.

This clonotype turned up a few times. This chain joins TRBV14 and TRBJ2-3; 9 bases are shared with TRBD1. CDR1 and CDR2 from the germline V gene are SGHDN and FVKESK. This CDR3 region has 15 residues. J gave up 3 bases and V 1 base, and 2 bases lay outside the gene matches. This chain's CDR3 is CASSQATGGTDTQYF. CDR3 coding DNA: TGTGCCAGCAGCCAAGCGACAGGGGGGACAGATACGCAGTATTTT.

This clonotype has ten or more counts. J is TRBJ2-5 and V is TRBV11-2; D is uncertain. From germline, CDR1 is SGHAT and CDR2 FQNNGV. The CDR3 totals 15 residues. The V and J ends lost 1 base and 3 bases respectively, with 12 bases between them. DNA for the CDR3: TGTGCCAGCAGCTTAGGGAATGACGGCAAAGAGACCCAGTACTTC. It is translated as CASSLGNDGKETQYF.

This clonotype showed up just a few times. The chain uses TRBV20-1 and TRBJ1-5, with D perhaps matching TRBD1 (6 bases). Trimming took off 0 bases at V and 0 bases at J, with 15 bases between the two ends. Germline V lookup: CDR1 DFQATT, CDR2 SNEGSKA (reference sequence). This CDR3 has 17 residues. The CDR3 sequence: CSARDLQGRYSNQPQHF. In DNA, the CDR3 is TGCAGTGCTAGAGACTTACAGGGAAGGTATAGCAATCAGCCCCAGCATTTT.

The CDR3 DNA reads TGTGCCAGCAGTTACAAGGGGGACGAGCAGTACTTC. It yields the protein CASSYKGDEQYF. J is TRBJ2-7 and V is TRBV6-5; D might be TRBD1 (6 bases). The V end was cut by 2 bases, the J end by 5 bases, with 7 bases between. The CDR3 covers 12 residues. Germline V gene data show CDR1 as MNHEY and CDR2 as SVGAGI.

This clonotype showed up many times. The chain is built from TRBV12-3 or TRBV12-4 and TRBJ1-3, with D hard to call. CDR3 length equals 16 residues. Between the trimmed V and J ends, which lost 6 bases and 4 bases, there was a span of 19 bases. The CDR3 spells CASRLSLRHFGNTIYF. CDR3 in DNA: TGTGCCAGCAGACTTTCCCTACGGCATTTCGGAAACACCATATATTTT.

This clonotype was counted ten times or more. CDR3 region: CASSSKGRFGTDTQYF. The CDR3 bases are TGTGCCAGCAGCTCAAAGGGGAGGTTTGGGACAGATACGCAGTATTTT. The chain employs TRBV7-2 and TRBJ2-3; D may be TRBD2 (6 bases). The CDR3 totals 16 residues. V was pared by 4 bases and J by 3 bases, with 17 bases between. Germline V gene data show CDR1 as SGHTA and CDR2 as FQGNSA.